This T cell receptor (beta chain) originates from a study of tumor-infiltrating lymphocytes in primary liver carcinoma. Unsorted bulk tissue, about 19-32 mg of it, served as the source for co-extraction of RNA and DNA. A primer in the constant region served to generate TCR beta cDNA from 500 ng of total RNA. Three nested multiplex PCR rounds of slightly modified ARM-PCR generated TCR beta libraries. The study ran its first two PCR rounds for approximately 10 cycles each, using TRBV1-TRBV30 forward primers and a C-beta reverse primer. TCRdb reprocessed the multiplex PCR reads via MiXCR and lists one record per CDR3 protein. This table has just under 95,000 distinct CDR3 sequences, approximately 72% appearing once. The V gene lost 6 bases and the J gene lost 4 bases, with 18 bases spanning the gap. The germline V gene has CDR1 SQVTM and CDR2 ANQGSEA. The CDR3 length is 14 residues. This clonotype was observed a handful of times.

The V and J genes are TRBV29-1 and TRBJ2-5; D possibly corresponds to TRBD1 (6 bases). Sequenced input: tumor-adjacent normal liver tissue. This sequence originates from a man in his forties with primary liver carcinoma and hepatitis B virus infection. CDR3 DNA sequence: TGCAGCGTCCTCCCCTGGACAGAACGAGAGACCCAGTACTTC. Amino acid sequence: CSVLPWTERETQYF.